This TCR beta chain stems from a study of control samples from healthy donors and cancer patients. The CDR3 is made up of 12 amino acids. V was shortened by 5 bases and J by 4 bases, with 9 bases between the two germline ends. The germline V gene encodes CDR1 SGHDT and CDR2 YYEEEE. Produced via immunoSEQ multiplex PCR; TCRdb's table is partial and in-frame only. This table holds under 85,000 clones, around 95% found once. Sequenced material: blood. V gene TRBV5-6 combines with J gene TRBJ2-5, with D hard to call. The sequence was obtained from a woman between 40 and 50 years old in good health. The CDR3 DNA follows: TGTGCCAGCAGTTCAGGTGTAGAGACCCAGTACTTC. Translated: CASSSGVETQYF.